This T cell receptor (beta chain) emerged from a study of cytomegalovirus exposure and HLA in healthy donors (TCRdb year 2017). General notes on the study: An earlier analysis of some 600 of the donors reported 276 Gb of sequence data and 117 million unique TCR beta sequences obtained from approximately 180 million T cells. An early release that covered fewer than 750 HLA-typed donors contained 250 to 350 gigabases of sequencing data and tens of millions of unique TCR sequences. Of the 300 to 450 genotyped donors, about 80% fell in the genetic ancestry cluster associated with self-reported Caucasian donors. The aim of the study was to test whether cataloging public T cell receptors could identify signatures of past pathogen exposure. Using immunosequencing, the study profiled T cell repertoires from 640 or so subjects and related those repertoires to cytomegalovirus serostatus. In addition to the first cohort of approximately 670 subjects, a separate validation cohort of 100 to 150 different subjects was used. To predict cytomegalovirus infection status, the study combined high-throughput TCR immunosequencing, statistical association of individual TCRs with disease status, and machine learning. A later analysis re-examined previously published TCR beta repertoires from 610 or so donors and added high-resolution HLA genotyping to investigate patterns of TCR occurrence. Rather than using new phenotypic data, the later analysis identified candidate immune exposures from TCR beta sequences and from how often those sequences occurred across donors. To decide whether each TCR beta V gene segment behaved as functional or pseudogenic, an earlier analysis of some 540 of the donors relied on high-throughput TCR beta sequencing. Donor age, sex, ethnicity and CMV serostatus were compiled together with the repertoire data. In a later genetic analysis, genome-wide SNP genotypes for about 55% of the roughly 700 donors were used, and that subset was treated as a discovery cohort. Every repertoire in the discovery cohort had been generated on one and the same sequencing platform. HLA typing included class I and class II loci at four-digit resolution. Typing coverage varied by locus: about 629-640 donors for A, B, C, DRB1 and DQB1; roughly 500 for DQA1; 600 to 610 for DPA1; approximately 470 for DPB1. About five DR-DQ haplotypes were handled as single units for association and clustering because linkage in the cohort was strong. Across about 380 genotyped donors of the cohort, an average of about 250,000 unique TCR beta nucleotide sequences per donor were sequenced, and roughly a sixth of those sequences were non-productive. The full study reports these points: Immune exposure information for the cohort was limited to CMV serostatus. The 87-base-pair reads could not distinguish some IMGT-functional V segments, including TRBV6-2 and TRBV6-3, so those segments were excluded. Because HLA typing was missing for some donors at each locus, association tests included only the typed subset. According to a later analysis, TCR association rates differed among HLA loci, with DRB1 alleles showing the most associated TCRs and HLA-C alleles showing the fewest. In the study, about 150 TCR beta chains were listed as associated with cytomegalovirus. The cohort was sequenced for TCR beta chains only, and without alpha or paired-chain data the features that could be detected were limited. A further reported finding was that TCR beta sequences accurately predicted the HLA-A and HLA-B alleles for most subjects in the first cohort. According to a later analysis, parvovirus B19, influenza, CMV and Epstein-Barr virus appeared linked to several top co-occurrence clusters. Across donors, most TCR sequences were observed very rarely, whereas some public TCRs were present in many individuals. In a later genetic analysis, a missense DCLRE1C variant was associated with V-gene and J-gene trimming of TCR beta chains, and the association was replicated in an independent cohort. According to the authors, the approach could potentially be generalized to other disease states and immunological phenotypes. The sequencing pipeline was judged likely to have produced a cluster of highly shared sequence variants as a technical artifact. In a later analysis, most CMV-associated TCR beta chains were found to appear HLA-restricted, with HLA associations seemingly driven largely by CMV exposure. The earlier analysis of around 600 of the donors excluded some 15 rarely observed V segments, including chromosome 9 orphons, because counts were too low. At a false discovery rate of 0.05, a later analysis linked some 17,000 TCR beta sequences to specific HLA alleles. Cytomegalovirus status was reported to be diagnosed by the classifier with high specificity and sensitivity in both the original and validation cohorts. Roughly uniform sequencing depth across donors was assumed in presence/absence analyses, although this assumption may not hold. Strong co-occurrence of HLA alleles, especially DR and DQ, made assigning TCR associations to individual alleles difficult. In an earlier analysis of roughly 500 of the donors, most TCR beta V segments appeared in productive rearrangements about 87% or about 30% of the time, broadly matching IMGT annotations. Compared with equally common non-associated chains, HLA-associated TCR beta chains in a later analysis were more clonally expanded and had lower generation probabilities. According to a later genetic analysis, donors in an Asian-associated ancestry cluster had fewer N-insertions in productive TCRs than the roughly 700-donor mean. Correlated functional status among segregating V segments might reflect linkage disequilibrium, but an unknown experimental factor could not be ruled out. In vitro tests confirmed that a few of the cytomegalovirus-associated TCR beta chains recognize cytomegalovirus antigens.

In total, more than 500 healthy bone marrow donors made up the cohort. Cohort members were all nominally healthy when sampled, although unrecorded immune exposures were likely present. The donor was CMV seronegative and belonged to the group of more than 300 seronegative cohort members. A peripheral blood sample was provided by each donor, and peripheral blood mononuclear cells were used for TCR beta sequencing. Genomic DNA extraction from the blood cell samples was performed with the Qiagen DNeasy Blood Extraction Kit. With respect to this clone: Its antigen is not yet known. Per-base qualities were not stored, and no clone one base away is much larger.

Based on the germline V gene (reference sequence), the CDR1 and CDR2 sequences are SSHAT and FNYEAQ. Trimming leaves V shorter by 5 bases and J shorter by 2 bases, with the junction holding 11 bases beyond the gene matches. CDR3 length: 18 amino acids, cysteine to phenylalanine. This entry keeps only the CDR3 DNA: 54 bases, framed from base 1. The library was generated by the immunoSEQ multiplex PCR assay. A mixture of 60 forward primers for TCR Vbeta segments and 13 reverse primers for TCR Jbeta segments was used in the multiplex PCR. Amplification of the CDR3 region of rearranged TCR beta genes was performed with a multiplex PCR assay on genomic DNA. The amplified TCR beta libraries were sequenced on the Illumina HiSeq System as 87-base-pair reads. Under the source paper's analysis protocol: In a later analysis, around 80 million unique TCR beta chains were counted across the 500 to 850 repertoires, and about 10 million of these chains were shared by at least two donors. A nearest-neighbor algorithm error-corrected the raw reads and collapsed the reads into unique sequences, merging closely related sequences to remove PCR and sequencing errors. To assign V, D and J gene segments, CDR3 sequences were aligned to IMGT reference sequences. For a sequence to be retained, a match of at least six nucleotides was required to both a V gene segment and a J gene segment. Rearrangements were classified as productive when the CDR3 lacked stop codons and remained in frame with V and J, and all other rearrangements were classified as non-productive. Following IMGT convention, CDR3 was defined as the stretch from the second conserved V-encoded cysteine up to the conserved J-encoded phenylalanine. In an earlier analysis of just under 600 of the donors, sequences lacking an unambiguous match to a single V gene segment were excluded. An earlier analysis of a few hundred of the donors called V segments functional above 56.7% productive rearrangements and segregating when the between-donor standard deviation exceeded 5%. To diagnose cytomegalovirus status from the catalog of TCR beta chain sequences, a statistical classification framework was built. In a later analysis, TCR nucleotide sequences were compared against IMGT/GENE-DB human TR gene sequences so that V and J genes could be assigned. In a later analysis, CDR3 sequences and most-parsimonious VDJ recombination scenarios were assigned using the TCRdist pipeline. In a later analysis, every TCR beta chain was defined by the combination of its CDR3 amino acid sequence and its V-gene family, and reads without a unique V-gene family were dropped. In a later analysis, 500 to 650 highly shared, low-generation-probability nucleotide sequences were removed to address suspected cross-contamination and a sequencing artifact. A later analysis calculated a clonal expansion index for each public chain from normalized within-repertoire ranks of inferred template counts. A later analysis computed generation probabilities with a VDJ recombination model fitted to out-of-frame rearrangements, and checked the results against IGoR. In a later analysis, TCR-TCR, TCR-HLA and TCR-CMV co-occurrence was scored with hypergeometric tests, and a repertoire-size bias correction was applied to TCR pairs. A later analysis estimated false discovery rates by permuting HLA or CMV assignments 20 times. A later analysis grouped co-occurring TCRs with DBSCAN, adding TCRdist sequence similarity when clustering within HLA-allele-positive subsets. Repertoires with fewer than 30,000 or more than 120,000 public chains were left out of co-occurrence clustering, as were a handful of repertoires with anomalous nucleotide sharing. Here the immuneACCESS table is served through TCRdb, limited to in-frame sequences with V and J called. Missing clones are a known gap in these copies; in checked studies unresolved V genes cover under half, and the rest lacks a known reason. V, J and clone size were drawn from that table, and D and trimming were deduced from the DNA. A total of about 130,000 clones appear in this sample, roughly three quarters of them only once. Roughly 2% of the sample is taken by the ten largest.

The sequencing input was PBMCs. This sequence originates from a man younger than 35 in good health and CMV-seronegative. This chain joins TRBV7-7 to TRBJ2-2; the junction holds 10 bases that match TRBD2. This receptor carries the CDR3 CASSTGLADVINTGELFF. The DNA reads TGTGCCAGCAGCACCGGACTAGCGGACGTGATAAACACCGGGGAGCTGTTTTTT.